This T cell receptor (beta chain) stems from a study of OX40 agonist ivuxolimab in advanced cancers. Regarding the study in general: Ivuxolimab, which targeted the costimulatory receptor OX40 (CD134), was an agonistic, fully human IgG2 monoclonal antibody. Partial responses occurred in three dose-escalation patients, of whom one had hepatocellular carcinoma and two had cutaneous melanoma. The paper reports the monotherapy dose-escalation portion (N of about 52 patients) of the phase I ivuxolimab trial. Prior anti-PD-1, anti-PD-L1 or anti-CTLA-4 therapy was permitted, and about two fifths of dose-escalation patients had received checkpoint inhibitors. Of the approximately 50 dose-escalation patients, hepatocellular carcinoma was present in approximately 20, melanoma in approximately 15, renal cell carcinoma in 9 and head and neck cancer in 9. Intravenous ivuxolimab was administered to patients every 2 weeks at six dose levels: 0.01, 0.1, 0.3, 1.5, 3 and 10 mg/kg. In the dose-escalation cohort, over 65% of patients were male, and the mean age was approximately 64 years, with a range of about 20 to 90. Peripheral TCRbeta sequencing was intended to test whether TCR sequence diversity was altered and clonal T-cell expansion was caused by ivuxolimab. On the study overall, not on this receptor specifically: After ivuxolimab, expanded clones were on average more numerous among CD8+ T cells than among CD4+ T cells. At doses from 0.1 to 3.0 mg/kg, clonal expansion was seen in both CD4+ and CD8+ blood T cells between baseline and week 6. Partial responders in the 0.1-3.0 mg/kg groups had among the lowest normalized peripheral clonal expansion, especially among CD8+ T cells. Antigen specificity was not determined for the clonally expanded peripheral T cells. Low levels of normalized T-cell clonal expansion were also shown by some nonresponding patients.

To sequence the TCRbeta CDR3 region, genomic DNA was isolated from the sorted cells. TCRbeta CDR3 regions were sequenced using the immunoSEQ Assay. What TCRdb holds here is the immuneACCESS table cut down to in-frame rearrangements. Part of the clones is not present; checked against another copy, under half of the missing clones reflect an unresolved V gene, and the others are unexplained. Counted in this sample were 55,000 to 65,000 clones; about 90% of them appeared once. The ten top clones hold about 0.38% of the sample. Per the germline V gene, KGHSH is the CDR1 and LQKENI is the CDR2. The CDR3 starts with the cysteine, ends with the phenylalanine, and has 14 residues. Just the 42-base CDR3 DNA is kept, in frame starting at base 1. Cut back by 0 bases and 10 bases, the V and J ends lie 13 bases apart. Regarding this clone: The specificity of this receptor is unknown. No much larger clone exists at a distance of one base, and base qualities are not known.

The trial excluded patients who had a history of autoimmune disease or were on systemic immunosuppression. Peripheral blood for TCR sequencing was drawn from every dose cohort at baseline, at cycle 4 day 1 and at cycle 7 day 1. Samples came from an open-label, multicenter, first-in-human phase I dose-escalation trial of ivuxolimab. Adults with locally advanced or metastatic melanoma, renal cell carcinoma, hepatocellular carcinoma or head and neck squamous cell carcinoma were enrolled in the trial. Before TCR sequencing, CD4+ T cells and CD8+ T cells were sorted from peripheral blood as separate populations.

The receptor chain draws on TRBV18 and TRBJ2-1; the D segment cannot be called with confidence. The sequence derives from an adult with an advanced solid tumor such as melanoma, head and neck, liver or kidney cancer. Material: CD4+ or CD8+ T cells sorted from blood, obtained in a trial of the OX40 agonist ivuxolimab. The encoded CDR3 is CASSPPGPIPEQFF. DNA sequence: TGTGCCAGCTCACCACCGGGTCCCATCCCGGAGCAGTTCTTC.